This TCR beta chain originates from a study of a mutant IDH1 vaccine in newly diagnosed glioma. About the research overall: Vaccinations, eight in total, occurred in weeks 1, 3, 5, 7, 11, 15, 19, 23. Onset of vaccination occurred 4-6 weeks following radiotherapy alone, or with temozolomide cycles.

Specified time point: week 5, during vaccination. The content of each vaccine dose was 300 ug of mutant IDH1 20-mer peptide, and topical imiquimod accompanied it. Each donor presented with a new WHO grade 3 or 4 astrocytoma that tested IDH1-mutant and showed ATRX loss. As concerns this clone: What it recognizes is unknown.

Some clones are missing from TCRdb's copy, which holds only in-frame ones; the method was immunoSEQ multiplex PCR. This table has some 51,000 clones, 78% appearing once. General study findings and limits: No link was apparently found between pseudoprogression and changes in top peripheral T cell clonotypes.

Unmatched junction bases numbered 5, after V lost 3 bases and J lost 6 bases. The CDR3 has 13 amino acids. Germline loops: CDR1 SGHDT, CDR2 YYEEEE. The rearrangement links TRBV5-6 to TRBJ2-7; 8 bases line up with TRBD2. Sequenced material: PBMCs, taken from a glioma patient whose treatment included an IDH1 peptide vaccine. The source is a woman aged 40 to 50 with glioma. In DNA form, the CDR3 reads TGTGCCAGCAGCTCCGGGACTAGTCGCGAGCAGTACTTC. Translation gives CASSSGTSREQYF.